A single sample gave rise to the 29 T cell receptor beta chains below, sequenced in a study of blood T cell repertoires in COVID-19. The data were produced by immunoSEQ multiplex PCR, yet TCRdb's version contains in-frame clones alone and is incomplete. Altogether some 200,000 clones are present, approximately 90% being singletons, with the ten largest covering 5.9%. Source material: peripheral blood. The receptors originated from an elderly man with acute or convalescent COVID-19.

The gene calls are TRBV18 and TRBJ2-7, with 7 bases that match TRBD2. Losses at the gene ends were 1 base for V and 6 bases for J; bases not matched to a gene: 12. Per germline, CDR1 KGHSH and CDR2 LQKENI. The CDR3 is 16 residues long. This CDR3 is CASSPRVGRQESEQYF. In DNA, the CDR3 is TGTGCCAGCTCACCACGGGTCGGGAGGCAAGAGTCCGAGCAGTACTTC.

This chain joins TRBV5-8 and TRBJ2-3, with D possibly matching TRBD1 (6 bases). Germline CDR1 is SGHTS and CDR2 is YDEGEE. This CDR3 spans 14 amino acids. V was clipped by 4 bases and J by 2 bases, with 11 bases between them. The CDR3 region has the DNA TGTGCCAGCAGCGCGGACAGCAACACAGATACGCAGTATTTT. Encoded protein: CASSADSNTDTQYF.

The rearrangement links TRBV5-1 to TRBJ2-2; 8 nucleotides align to TRBD1. The germline V gene encodes CDR1 SGHRS and CDR2 YFSETQ. The trim removed 3 bases at V and 5 bases at J, leaving 3 bases unmatched. The CDR3 has 14 amino acids. The CDR3 nucleotides are TGCGCCAGCAGCTGGGGACAGGAGACCGGGGAGCTGTTTTTT. It yields the protein CASSWGQETGELFF.

This chain links TRBV19 with TRBJ1-1; 8 bases agree with TRBD1. V lost 5 bases and J lost 5; bases outside the gene matches: 10. Germline CDR1 LNHDA, CDR2 SQIVND (reference sequence). The CDR3 consists of 15 residues. The CDR3, as DNA: TGTGCCAGTAGTGCCGCAGGGGGCGTAAGGACTGAAGCTTTCTTT. It is translated as CASSAAGGVRTEAFF.

The chain links TRBV29-1 to TRBJ2-5; the D gene is possibly TRBD2 (7 bases). The CDR3 extends over 13 amino acids. Trimming left V 5 bases short and J 5 bases short, with 15 bases between. Germline CDR1 is SQVTM and CDR2 is ANQGSEA. CDR3 sequence: CSVLRGGEETQYF. The CDR3 region has the DNA TGCAGCGTTCTGAGGGGGGGGGAGGAGACCCAGTACTTC.

This chain joins TRBV4-2 and TRBJ1-1, with TRBD1 as a possible D gene (6 bases). CDR1 is LGHNA and CDR2 is YNFKEQ in the germline V gene. The V end lost 4 bases, the J end lost 0 bases, and 9 bases lay between the germline ends. The CDR3 loop spans 14 amino acids. This CDR3 reads CASSPQGLNTEAFF. CDR3 nucleotide sequence: TGTGCCAGCAGCCCCCAGGGGCTGAACACTGAAGCTTTCTTT.

V usage is TRBV12-3 or TRBV12-4 and J usage is TRBJ1-1; unclear D gene. The CDR3 covers 12 residues. The V end lost 6 bases, the J end lost 4 bases, and 9 bases lay between the germline ends. The CDR3 spells CASSAQATEAFF. CDR3 nucleotide sequence: TGTGCCAGCAGCGCCCAAGCCACTGAAGCTTTCTTT.

This chain uses TRBV19 with TRBJ1-5, with D unresolved. Trimming removed 3 bases from V and 5 bases from J, with 8 bases in between. The CDR3 is 13 residues long. Germline loops: CDR1 LNHDA, CDR2 SQIVND (reference sequence). The DNA of the CDR3 is TGTGCCAGTAGTATTGGCGGAGATCAGCCCCAGCATTTT. Translating it yields CASSIGGDQPQHF.

The chain has TRBV19 and TRBJ2-3; maybe TRBD1 (5 bases). There are 13 residues in the CDR3. The V and J ends lost 8 bases and 4 bases respectively, with 13 bases between them. In germline, CDR1 is LNHDA, CDR2 SQIVND (reference sequence). For the CDR3, the DNA is TGTGCCAGTGCCCAGACAGATGCAGATACGCAGTATTTT. Translation gives CASAQTDADTQYF.

The genes are TRBV6-2 or TRBV6-3 and TRBJ1-3, with D possibly TRBD1 on 5 matching bases. The V end lost 2 bases, the J end lost 0 bases, and 14 bases lay between the germline ends. The V gene's germline CDR1 is MNHEY and CDR2 SVGEGT. The CDR3 totals 17 residues. This CDR3 reads CASSYRPPGSSGNTIYF. The DNA of the CDR3 is TGTGCCAGCAGTTACAGACCTCCAGGGTCCTCTGGAAACACCATATATTTT.

This clone was recorded a few times. The rearrangement links TRBV30 to TRBJ1-5, with D tentatively TRBD1 (6 bases). The V end lost 5 bases, the J end lost 7 bases, and 15 bases lay between the germline ends. This CDR3 is built from 13 residues. Germline values: CDR1 GTSNPN, CDR2 SVGIG (reference sequence). CDR3 sequence: CAWGSGGRQPQHF. The CDR3 DNA follows: TGTGCCTGGGGGTCGGGGGGCCGGCAGCCCCAGCATTTT.

The chain is built from TRBV9 and TRBJ2-3; 9 nucleotides match TRBD1. The CDR3 has 16 residues. From germline, CDR1 is SGDLS and CDR2 YYNGEE. J was trimmed by 5 bases and V by 0 bases; bases with no gene match: 7. The CDR3 is CASSVAGTGTVDTQYF. DNA for the CDR3: TGTGCCAGCAGCGTAGCCGGGACAGGGACGGTAGATACGCAGTATTTT.

The gene calls are TRBV25-1 and TRBJ2-7, with D perhaps TRBD1 (7 bases). This CDR3 is 14 amino acids long. Germline loops: CDR1 MGHDK, CDR2 SYGVNS. Trimming took off 2 bases at V and 4 bases at J, with 12 bases between the two ends. The CDR3 coding sequence is TGTGCCAGCAGTGAAGGAGGGGGCGCATACGAGCAGTACTTC. It yields the protein CASSEGGGAYEQYF.

The chain employs TRBV2 and TRBJ2-1, with a tentative D call TRBD2 (7 bases). The CDR3 spans 13 residues. Between the trimmed V and J ends, which lost 6 bases and 14 bases, there was a span of 20 bases. Germline loops: CDR1 SNHLY, CDR2 FYNNEI. The CDR3 coding sequence is TGTGCCAGCAGGCGGGGGTCGGGGGCCCGAAAGTTCTTC. This sequence encodes CASRRGSGARKFF.

The V call is TRBV6-2 or TRBV6-3, the J call TRBJ1-5; D is perhaps TRBD1 (5 bases). The CDR3 totals 15 residues. Per germline, CDR1 MNHEY and CDR2 SVGEGT. V was trimmed by 7 bases and J by 5 bases, leaving 18 bases between them. CDR3 DNA sequence: TGTGCCAGCACCCCGGGGGGAGGCGATCATCAGCCCCAGCATTTT. Protein: CASTPGGGDHQPQHF.

This clone showed up just a few times. The chain uses TRBV19 and TRBJ2-1; tentatively, D is TRBD2 (6 bases). The CDR3 is 14 residues long. Germline V gene lookup returns CDR1 LNHDA and CDR2 SQIVND (reference sequence). The V gene lost 10 bases and the J gene lost 3 bases, with 16 bases spanning the gap. CDR3 DNA: TGTGCCACCAGACCCGGGACTGGCTACAATGAGCAGTTCTTC. It codes for CATRPGTGYNEQFF.

The chain uses TRBV18 and TRBJ1-5; TRBD1 might be the D (6 bases). The CDR3 runs to 17 residues. Germline-derived CDR1 and CDR2 are KGHSH and LQKENI. Trimming removed 1 base at V and 2 bases at J, with 15 bases between. The CDR3 spells CASSPLSRGSGNQPQHF. The CDR3 region has the DNA TGTGCCAGCTCACCACTGTCCAGGGGAAGCGGCAATCAGCCCCAGCATTTT.

The V and J genes are TRBV2 and TRBJ2-1; perhaps TRBD2 as D (6 bases). The CDR3 consists of 15 residues. V gave up 3 bases and J gave up 6 bases, with 15 bases separating them. CDR1 and CDR2 from the germline V gene are SNHLY and FYNNEI. The CDR3 sequence is CASSEDKAGVNEQFF. CDR3 in DNA: TGTGCCAGCAGTGAGGACAAAGCGGGTGTCAATGAGCAGTTCTTC.

This rearrangement joins TRBV11-2 to TRBJ2-2, with TRBD1 matching over 7 bases. Germline loops: CDR1 SGHAT, CDR2 FQNNGV. The CDR3 spans 17 residues. V gave up 0 bases and J gave up 2 bases; unmatched junction bases: 6. The chain's CDR3 is CASSLETGWVNTGELFF. CDR3 bases: TGTGCCAGCAGCTTAGAGACAGGGTGGGTTAACACCGGGGAGCTGTTTTTT.

The gene calls are TRBV6-5 and TRBJ1-3; D is undetermined. CDR1 is MNHEY and CDR2 is SVGAGI in the germline V gene. The CDR3 is made up of 13 amino acids. V gave up 6 bases and J gave up 0 bases, with 6 bases separating them. The CDR3 coding sequence is TGTGCCAGCAGGCGTAGCTCTGGAAACACCATATATTTT. Its translation: CASRRSSGNTIYF.

The chain recombines TRBV29-1 with TRBJ1-4; 7 nucleotides line up with TRBD1. From germline, CDR1 is SQVTM and CDR2 ANQGSEA. The CDR3 is made up of 13 amino acids. V shed 6 bases and J 5 bases; nucleotides not matched to a gene: 6. The CDR3 DNA reads TGCAGCGTCCGGGACAGTCCAAATGAAAAACTGTTTTTT. This gives the protein CSVRDSPNEKLFF.

The chain has TRBV7-2 and TRBJ2-7, with TRBD2 identical over 7 bases. V trimming: 5 bases; J trimming: 3 bases; junction bases outside the gene matches: 4. Germline V gene lookup returns CDR1 SGHTA and CDR2 FQGNSA. The CDR3 runs 13 residues. CDR3 amino acids: CASSPAGLYEQYF. The CDR3 DNA sequence: TGTGCCAGCAGCCCAGCGGGGCTCTACGAGCAGTACTTC.

On this clone: Other DNA variants within this sample encode the same CDR3. This CDR3 reads CASSESPWAGQYV. CDR3 in DNA: TGTGCCAGCAGTGAATCCCCATGGGCAGGGCAGTACGTC. This rearrangement joins TRBV2 to TRBJ2-7; no clear D gene. V lost 2 bases and J 9 bases, leaving 14 bases between the germline ends. Germline V gene data show CDR1 as SNHLY and CDR2 as FYNNEI. The length of the CDR3 is 13 residues.

This clone was recorded only once. The V call is TRBV2, the J call TRBJ1-2, with 12 bases lining up with TRBD1. V lost 4 bases and J lost 6; bases outside the gene matches: 6. The CDR3 runs to 15 residues. The germline V gene encodes CDR1 SNHLY and CDR2 FYNNEI. This chain's CDR3 is CASSAGTGGFHGYTF. CDR3 sequence (DNA): TGTGCCAGCAGTGCCGGGACAGGGGGCTTCCATGGCTACACCTTC.

The gene calls are TRBV18 and TRBJ1-3; D is uncertain. The CDR3 is 16 residues long. V lost 6 bases and J lost 0, with 15 bases in between. Germline V gene sequence: CDR1 KGHSH, CDR2 LQKENI. The CDR3 reads CASSFSQVDSGNTIYF. The CDR3, as DNA: TGTGCCAGCTCCTTCTCTCAGGTAGACTCTGGAAACACCATATATTTT.

V is TRBV19 and J is TRBJ2-5, with 10 bases aligning to TRBD1. The CDR3 consists of 16 residues. CDR1 is LNHDA and CDR2 is SQIVND in the germline V gene (reference sequence). Losses at the gene ends were 7 bases for V and 0 bases for J; bases not matched to a gene: 8. The CDR3 nucleotides read TGTGCCAGTAATGACCCGGGACAGGGGCACCAAGAGACCCAGTACTTC. Translated: CASNDPGQGHQETQYF.

This clone was detected once. This chain uses TRBV7-9 with TRBJ2-7, with 11 bases fitting TRBD2. V shed 3 bases, J shed 6 bases, and the junction held 10 bases outside the gene matches. The CDR3 extends over 16 amino acids. Germline CDR1 and CDR2: SEHNR and FQNEAQ (reference sequence). CDR3 nucleotide sequence: TGTGCCAGCAGCTTGTATAGCGGGAGGGCCTCGGCCGAGCAGTACTTC. This translates into CASSLYSGRASAEQYF.

Here the CDR3 reads CASTSSGYTDTQYF. In DNA form, the CDR3 reads TGTGCCAGCACCAGTAGCGGGTACACAGATACGCAGTATTTT. The chain uses TRBV28 and TRBJ2-3, with 7 positions matching TRBD2. Per the germline V gene, CDR1 is MDHEN and CDR2 is SYDVKM. This CDR3 is 14 amino acids long. The J segment lost 2 bases and the V segment lost 7 bases, leaving 6 bases of the junction unmatched.

V usage is TRBV5-4 and J usage is TRBJ1-1, with 8 bases matching TRBD1. The CDR3 runs 15 residues. J lost 1 base, V lost 5 bases, and 7 bases had no gene match. The germline V gene encodes CDR1 SGHNT and CDR2 YYREEE (reference sequence). CDR3 DNA sequence: TGTGCCAGCAGATTTGCCGGGACAGGGAACACTGAAGCTTTCTTT. This codes for CASRFAGTGNTEAFF. The complete variable domain, with remaining parts taken from reference TRBV5-4 and TRBJ1-1, reads ETGVTQSPTHLIKTRGQQVTLRCSSQSGHNTVSWYQQALGQGPQFIFQYYREEENGRGNFPPRFSGLQFPNYSSELNVNALELDDSALYLCASRFAGTGNTEAFFGQGTRLTVV.